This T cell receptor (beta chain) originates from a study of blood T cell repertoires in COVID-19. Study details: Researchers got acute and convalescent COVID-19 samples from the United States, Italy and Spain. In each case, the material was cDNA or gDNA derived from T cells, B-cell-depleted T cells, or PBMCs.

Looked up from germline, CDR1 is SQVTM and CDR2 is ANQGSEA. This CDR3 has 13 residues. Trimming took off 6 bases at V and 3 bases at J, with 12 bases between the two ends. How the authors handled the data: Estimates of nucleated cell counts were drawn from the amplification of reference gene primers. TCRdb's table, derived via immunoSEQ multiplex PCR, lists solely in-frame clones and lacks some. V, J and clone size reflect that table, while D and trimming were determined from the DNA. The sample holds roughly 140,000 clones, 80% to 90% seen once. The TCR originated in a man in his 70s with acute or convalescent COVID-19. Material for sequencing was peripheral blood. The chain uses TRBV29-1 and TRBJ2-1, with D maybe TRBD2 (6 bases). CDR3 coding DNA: TGCAGCGTCCGGGACTCTTACTACAATGAGCAGTTCTTC. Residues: CSVRDSYYNEQFF.